Shown below are 8 T cell receptor beta chains from a single sample sequenced in a study of blood T cell repertoires in COVID-19. The table came from immunoSEQ multiplex PCR; TCRdb's copy has only in-frame clones and leaves some out. Among about 100,000 clones, about 85% were seen once, and the ten largest hold 9.5% to 15%. Input material: peripheral blood. The receptors stem from a human donor in a cohort sampled during active COVID-19.

CDR3: CASSHQTYRAQMNTEAFF. In DNA form, the CDR3 reads TGTGCCAGCAGCCACCAAACTTACAGGGCACAGATGAACACTGAAGCTTTCTTT. The chain combines TRBV3-1 (or the pseudogene TRBV3-2) with TRBJ1-1, with D maybe TRBD1 (6 bases). V gave up 3 bases and J gave up 0 bases, with 20 bases separating them. Germline CDR1 LGHDT, CDR2 YNNKEL (reference sequence). This CDR3 region has 18 residues.

The rearrangement links TRBV12-5 to TRBJ2-1, with D maybe TRBD1 (6 bases). Trimming cost V 6 bases and J 1 base, with 19 bases left between them. Germline CDR1 is LGHNT and CDR2 is FRNRAP. This CDR3 has 17 residues. CDR3 in amino acids: CASGSTFGRGSYNEQFF. The CDR3 DNA follows: TGTGCTAGTGGCTCCACCTTCGGCAGGGGATCCTACAATGAGCAGTTCTTC.

A few counts support this clone. The chain employs TRBV30 and TRBJ2-1; D gene ambiguous. This CDR3 region has 16 residues. Between the trimmed V and J ends, which lost 5 bases and 4 bases, there was a span of 21 bases. Germline V gives CDR1 GTSNPN, CDR2 SVGIG (reference sequence). The CDR3: CAWEPLVPPFYNEQFF. The CDR3 DNA sequence: TGTGCCTGGGAGCCCCTCGTGCCCCCATTTTACAATGAGCAGTTCTTC. The entire variable domain, with the rest obtained from reference TRBV30 and TRBJ2-1, is as follows: SQTIHQWPATLVQPVGSPLSLECTVEGTSNPNLYWYRQAAGRGLQLLFYSVGIGQISSEVPQNLSASRPQDRQFILSSKKLLLSDSGFYLCAWEPLVPPFYNEQFFGPGTRLTVL.

This clone was found once. The chain uses TRBV11-2 and TRBJ2-5; possible D gene TRBD1, 5 bases. V shed 0 bases and J shed 2 bases, with 7 bases lying between them. The CDR3 sequence is 14 residues long. Per the germline V gene, CDR1 is SGHAT and CDR2 is FQNNGV. This CDR3 reads CASSLEGEQETQYF. The CDR3 DNA reads TGTGCCAGCAGCTTAGAAGGGGAACAAGAGACCCAGTACTTC. Full variable domain (outside the CDR3, taken from reference TRBV11-2 and TRBJ2-5): EAGVAQSPRYKIIEKRQSVAFWCNPISGHATLYWYQQILGQGPKLLIQFQNNGVVDDSQLPKDRFSAERLKGVDSTLKIQPAKLEDSAVYLCASSLEGEQETQYFGPGTRLLVL.

This sequence joins TRBV7-9 and TRBJ2-5; 12 bases fit TRBD2. J lost 5 bases, V lost 3 bases, and 7 bases had no gene match. The CDR3 runs 16 residues. Germline CDR1 reads SEHNR; CDR2 reads FQNEAQ (reference sequence). CDR3 amino acids: CASSFPSGGAGETQYF. The CDR3, as DNA: TGTGCCAGCAGCTTCCCTAGCGGGGGGGCTGGGGAGACCCAGTACTTC.

The chain employs TRBV5-1 and TRBJ1-2; a weak D match, TRBD1 (5 bases). The V and J ends lost 1 base and 5 bases respectively, with 18 bases between them. Germline lookup yields CDR1 SGHRS and CDR2 YFSETQ. The CDR3 has 16 residues. The DNA of the CDR3 is TGCGCCAGCAGCTTGCCCCGGGGGGGTCTAAGTTATGGCTACACCTTC. This translates into CASSLPRGGLSYGYTF.

The rearrangement joins TRBV4-3 to TRBJ2-5; 13 nucleotides match TRBD2. With V trimmed by 1 base and J by 4 bases, 0 bases remained unmatched. Germline lookup yields CDR1 LGHNA and CDR2 YSLEER. CDR3 length: 15 residues. CDR3 protein: CASSQGLAGGETQYF. The CDR3 DNA follows: TGCGCCAGCAGCCAAGGACTAGCGGGGGGAGAGACCCAGTACTTC.

A remark on this clone: The same CDR3 arises from other DNA sequences in this sample as well. This chain connects TRBV5-1 to TRBJ1-2; no reliable D call. The CDR3 is 13 amino acids. CDR1 is SGHRS and CDR2 is YFSETQ in the germline V gene. The V and J ends lost 0 bases and 1 base respectively, with 4 bases between them. The CDR3 sequence: CASSLDSNYGYTF. The CDR3 region has the DNA TGCGCCAGCAGCTTGGACAGTAACTATGGCTACACCTTC.